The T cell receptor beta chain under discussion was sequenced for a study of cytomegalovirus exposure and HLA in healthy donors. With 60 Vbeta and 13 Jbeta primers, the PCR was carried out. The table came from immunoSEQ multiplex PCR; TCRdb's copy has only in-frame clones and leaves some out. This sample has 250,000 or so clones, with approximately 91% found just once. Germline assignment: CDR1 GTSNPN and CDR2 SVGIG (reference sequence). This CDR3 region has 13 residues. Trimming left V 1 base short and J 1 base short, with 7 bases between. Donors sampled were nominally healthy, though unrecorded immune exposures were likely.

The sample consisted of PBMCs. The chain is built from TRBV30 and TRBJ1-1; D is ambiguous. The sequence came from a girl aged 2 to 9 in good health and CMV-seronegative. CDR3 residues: CAWSEQPNTEAFF. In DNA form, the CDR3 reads TGTGCCTGGAGTGAACAGCCGAACACTGAAGCTTTCTTT. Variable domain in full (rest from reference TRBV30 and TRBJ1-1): SQTIHQWPATLVQPVGSPLSLECTVEGTSNPNLYWYRQAAGRGLQLLFYSVGIGQISSEVPQNLSASRPQDRQFILSSKKLLLSDSGFYLCAWSEQPNTEAFFGQGTRLTVV.